This T cell receptor beta chain is drawn from a study of CD8+ T cells in alopecia areata. The sample holds a few counts of this clone. RNA was extracted and reverse transcribed into cDNA as the sequencing template. The repertoire was sequenced with immunoSEQ multiplex PCR; TCRdb's copy has only in-frame clones and lacks some. The sample lists under 150,000 clones; about four fifths were seen once. Germline assignment: CDR1 LGHNA and CDR2 YNFKEQ. CDR3 length equals 15 residues. Described treatment: oral pan-JAK inhibitor, 5-10 mg twice daily. PBMC-derived CD4+ and CD8+ T cells were sorted. The chain recombines TRBV4-2 with TRBJ2-5, with D possibly TRBD1 on 6 matching bases. The J call may be mistaken, given a closer DNA end match to TRBJ2-7. The material sequenced was CD8+ T cells sorted from blood, taken at week 4, from a patient treated with tofacitinib. The source of this sequence is a human donor with alopecia areata. CDR3 DNA sequence: TGTGCCAGCAGCCAAGAGGGGGCGAGTGGCTACGAGCAGTACTTC. Translating it yields CASSQEGASGYEQYF.